Reported below is one TCR beta chain. Its antigen remains undetermined. The sample holds no much larger clone one base away, and base qualities are not on file. Genomic DNA was isolated from the sorted cells so that the TCRbeta CDR3 region could be sequenced. The immunoSEQ Assay was used to sequence the TCRbeta CDR3 regions. TCRdb stores this immuneACCESS table with in-frame sequences only. Part of the clones is absent; in the studies checked, under half of the shortfall reflects unresolved V genes, and no reason is known for the rest. The sample table records roughly 70,000 clones; 84% of these occur just once. The ten largest clones represent 2.1% of the sample. This sample stems from a study of OX40 agonist ivuxolimab in advanced cancers. Regarding the study in general: The costimulatory receptor OX40 (CD134) was targeted by ivuxolimab, a fully human IgG2 agonistic monoclonal antibody. Intravenous ivuxolimab was administered to patients every 2 weeks at six dose levels: 0.01, 0.1, 0.3, 1.5, 3 and 10 mg/kg. Of the 50 or so patients in dose escalation, 19 had hepatocellular carcinoma, about 15 had melanoma, 9 had renal cell carcinoma and 9 had head and neck cancer. In the dose-escalation cohort, around four fifths of patients were male, and the mean age was approximately 60 years with a range of roughly 20 to 85. Prior anti-PD-1, anti-PD-L1 or anti-CTLA-4 therapy was permitted, and 35% to 40% of dose-escalation patients had received checkpoint inhibitors. Partial responses occurred in three dose-escalation patients, of whom one had hepatocellular carcinoma and two had cutaneous melanoma. The purpose of peripheral TCRbeta sequencing was to test whether ivuxolimab changed TCR sequence diversity and led to clonal T-cell expansion. The paper describes the monotherapy dose-escalation part (N of about 54 patients) of the phase I trial of ivuxolimab.

The V end gives up 3 bases and the J end 0 bases, leaving 10 bases in the junction not matched to a gene. From the germline V gene, CDR1 is MDHEN and CDR2 is SYDVKM. Inclusive of the bounding cysteine and phenylalanine, the CDR3 is 18 residues long. Left in the record is the CDR3 DNA by itself, 54 bases read in frame from the first base. Patients with a history of autoimmune disease or receiving systemic immunosuppression were excluded from the trial. Peripheral blood for TCR sequencing was collected from all dose cohorts at baseline, on cycle 4 day 1, and on cycle 7 day 1. Samples came from an open-label, multicenter, first-in-human phase I dose-escalation trial of ivuxolimab. Adults with locally advanced or metastatic melanoma, renal cell carcinoma, hepatocellular carcinoma or head and neck squamous cell carcinoma were enrolled in the trial. Before TCR sequencing, CD4+ T cells and CD8+ T cells from peripheral blood were sorted into separate populations.

Findings and caveats that apply to the study as a whole: At doses of 0.1 to 3.0 mg/kg, clonal expansion of both CD4+ and CD8+ blood T cells was observed from baseline to week 6. After ivuxolimab, more expanded clones were found on average in CD8+ T cells than in CD4+ T cells. Low levels of normalized T-cell clonal expansion were also shown by some nonresponding patients. Antigen specificity was not determined for the clonally expanded peripheral T cells. In the 0.1-3.0 mg/kg groups, partial responders had among the lowest normalized peripheral clonal expansion, particularly in CD8+ T cells.

The source material was CD4+ or CD8+ T cells sorted from blood, sampled in a trial of the OX40 agonist ivuxolimab. The clonotype originates from an adult with an advanced solid tumor such as melanoma, head and neck, liver or kidney cancer. The rearranged chain carries TRBV28 and TRBJ1-5, with 8 bases in between that match TRBD1. The bases are TGTGCCAGCAGTTTCCCGGACAGGGACCGTTATAGCAATCAGCCCCAGCATTTT. The resulting protein is CASSFPDRDRYSNQPQHF. Beyond the CDR3, the reference TRBV28 and TRBJ1-5 genes provide the residues; the full variable domain reads: DVKVTQSSRYLVKRTGEKVFLECVQDMDHENMFWYRQDPGLGLRLIYFSYDVKMKEKGDIPEGYSVSREKKERFSLILESASTNQTSMYLCASSFPDRDRYSNQPQHFGDGTRLSIL.